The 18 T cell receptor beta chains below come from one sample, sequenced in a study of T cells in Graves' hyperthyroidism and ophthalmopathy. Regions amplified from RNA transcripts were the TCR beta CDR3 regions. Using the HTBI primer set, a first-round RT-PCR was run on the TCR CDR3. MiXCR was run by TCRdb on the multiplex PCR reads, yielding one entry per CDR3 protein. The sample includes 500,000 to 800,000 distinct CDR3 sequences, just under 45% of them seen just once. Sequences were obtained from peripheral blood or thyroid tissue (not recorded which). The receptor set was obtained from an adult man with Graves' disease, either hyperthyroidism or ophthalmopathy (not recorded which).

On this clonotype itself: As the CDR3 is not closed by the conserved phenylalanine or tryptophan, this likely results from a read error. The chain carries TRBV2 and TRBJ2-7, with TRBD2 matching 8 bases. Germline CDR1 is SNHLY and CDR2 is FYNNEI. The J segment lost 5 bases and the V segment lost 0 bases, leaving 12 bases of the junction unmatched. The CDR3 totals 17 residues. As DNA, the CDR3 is TGTGCCAGCAGTGAAGCTTGGGGCGTAGCGGGAAGAGACGAGCAGTACCTC. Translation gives CASSEAWGVAGRDEQYL.

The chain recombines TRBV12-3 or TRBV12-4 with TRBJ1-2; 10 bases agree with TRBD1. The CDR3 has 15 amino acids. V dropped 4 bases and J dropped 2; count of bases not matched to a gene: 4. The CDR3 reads CASSSGQGPNYGYTF. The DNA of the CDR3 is TGTGCCAGCAGTTCGGGACAGGGGCCCAACTATGGCTACACCTTC.

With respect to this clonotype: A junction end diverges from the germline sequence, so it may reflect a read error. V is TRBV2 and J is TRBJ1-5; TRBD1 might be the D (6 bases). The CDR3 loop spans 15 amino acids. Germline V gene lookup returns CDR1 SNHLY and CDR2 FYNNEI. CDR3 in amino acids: CAGSLQGAGGQPQHF. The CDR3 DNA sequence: TGTGCCGGCAGCCTACAAGGTGCCGGGGGCCAGCCCCAGCATTTT.

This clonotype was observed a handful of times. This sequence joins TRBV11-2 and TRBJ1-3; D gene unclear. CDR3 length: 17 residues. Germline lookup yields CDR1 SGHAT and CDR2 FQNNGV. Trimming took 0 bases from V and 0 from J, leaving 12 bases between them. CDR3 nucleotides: TGTGCCAGCAGCTTAGAAAGGACTCCCCTCTCTGGAAACACCATATATTTT. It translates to CASSLERTPLSGNTIYF.

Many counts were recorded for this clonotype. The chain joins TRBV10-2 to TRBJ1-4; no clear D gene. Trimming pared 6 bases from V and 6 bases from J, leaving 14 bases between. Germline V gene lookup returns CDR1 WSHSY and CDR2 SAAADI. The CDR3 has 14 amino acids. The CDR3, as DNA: TGCGCCAGCAGAAAGGATCTTCAGCATGAAAAACTGTTTTTT. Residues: CASRKDLQHEKLFF.

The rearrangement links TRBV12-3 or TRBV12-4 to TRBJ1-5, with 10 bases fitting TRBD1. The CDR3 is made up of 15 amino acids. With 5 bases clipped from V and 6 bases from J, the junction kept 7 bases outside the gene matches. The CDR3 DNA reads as TGTGCCAGCAGTCTACGACAGGGGGCAGGTCAGCCCCAGCATTTT. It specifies CASSLRQGAGQPQHF.

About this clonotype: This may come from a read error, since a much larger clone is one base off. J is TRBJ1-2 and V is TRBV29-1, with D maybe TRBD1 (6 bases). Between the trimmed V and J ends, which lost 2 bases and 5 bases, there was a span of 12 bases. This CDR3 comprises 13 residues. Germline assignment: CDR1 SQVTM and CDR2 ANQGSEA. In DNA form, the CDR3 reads TGCAGCGTTGAAAGGGGGGAGCCTTATGGCTACACCTTC. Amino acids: CSVERGEPYGYTF.

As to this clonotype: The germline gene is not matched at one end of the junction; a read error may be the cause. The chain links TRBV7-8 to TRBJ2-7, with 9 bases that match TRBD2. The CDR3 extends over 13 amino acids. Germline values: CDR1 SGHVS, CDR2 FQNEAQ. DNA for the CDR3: TGTGCCAGCAGCCAAGATCGCGGGGGGGAGCAGAACTTC. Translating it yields CASSQDRGGEQNF.

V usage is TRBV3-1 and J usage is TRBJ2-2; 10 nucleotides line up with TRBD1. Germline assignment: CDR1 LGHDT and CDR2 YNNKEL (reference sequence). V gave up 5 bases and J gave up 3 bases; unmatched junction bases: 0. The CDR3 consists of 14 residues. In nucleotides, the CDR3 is TGTGCCAGCAGCGACAGGGGGCACACCGGGGAGCTGTTTTTT. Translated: CASSDRGHTGELFF. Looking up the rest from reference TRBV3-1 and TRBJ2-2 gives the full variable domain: DTAVSQTPKYLVTQMGNDKSIKCEQNLGHDTMYWYKQDSKKFLKIMFSYNNKELIINETVPNRFSPKSPDKAHLNLHINSLELGDSAVYFCASSDRGHTGELFFGEGSRLTVL.

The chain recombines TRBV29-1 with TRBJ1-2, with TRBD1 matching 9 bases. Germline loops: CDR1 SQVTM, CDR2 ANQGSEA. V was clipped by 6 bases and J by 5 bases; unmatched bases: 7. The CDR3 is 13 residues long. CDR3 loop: CSVEDRGRYGYTF. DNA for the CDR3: TGCAGCGTAGAGGACAGGGGAAGGTATGGCTACACCTTC.

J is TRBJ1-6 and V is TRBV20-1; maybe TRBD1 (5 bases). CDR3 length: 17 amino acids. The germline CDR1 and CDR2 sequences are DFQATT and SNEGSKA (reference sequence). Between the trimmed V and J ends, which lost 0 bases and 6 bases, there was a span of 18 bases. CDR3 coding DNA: TGCAGTGCTAGAGATCGTGAGGCCAGGGTGGGTAATTCACCCCTCCACTTT. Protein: CSARDREARVGNSPLHF.

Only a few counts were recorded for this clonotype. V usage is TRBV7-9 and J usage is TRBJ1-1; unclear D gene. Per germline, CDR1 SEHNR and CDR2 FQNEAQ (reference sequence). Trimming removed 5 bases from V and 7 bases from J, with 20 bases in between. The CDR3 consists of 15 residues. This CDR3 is CASSEDAREGFEAFF. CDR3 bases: TGTGCCAGCAGCGAGGACGCTCGAGAAGGATTTGAAGCTTTCTTT.

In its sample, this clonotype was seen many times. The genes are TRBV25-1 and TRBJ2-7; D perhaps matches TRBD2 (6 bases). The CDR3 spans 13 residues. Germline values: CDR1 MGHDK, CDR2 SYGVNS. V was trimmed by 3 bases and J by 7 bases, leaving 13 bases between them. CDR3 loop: CASSDGREQEQYF. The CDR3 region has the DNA TGTGCCAGCAGTGATGGCCGGGAGCAAGAGCAGTACTTC.

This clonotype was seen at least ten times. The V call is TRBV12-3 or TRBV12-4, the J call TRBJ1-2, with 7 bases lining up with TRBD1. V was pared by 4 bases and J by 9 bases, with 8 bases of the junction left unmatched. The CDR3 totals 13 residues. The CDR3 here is CASSSTGRRSYTF. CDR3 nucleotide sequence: TGTGCCAGCAGTTCGACAGGGCGGCGAAGCTACACCTTC.

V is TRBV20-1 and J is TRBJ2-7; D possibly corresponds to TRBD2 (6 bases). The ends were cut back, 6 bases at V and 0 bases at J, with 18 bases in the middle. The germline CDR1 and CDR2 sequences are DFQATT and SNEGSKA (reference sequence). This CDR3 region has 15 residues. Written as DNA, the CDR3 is TGCAGTGCCCACGGGGTCCAGCGGGCCTCCTACGAGCAGTACTTC. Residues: CSAHGVQRASYEQYF.

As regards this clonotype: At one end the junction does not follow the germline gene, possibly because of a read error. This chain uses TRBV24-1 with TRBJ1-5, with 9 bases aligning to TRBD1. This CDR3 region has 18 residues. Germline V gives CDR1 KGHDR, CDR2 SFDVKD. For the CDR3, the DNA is TGTGCCAGCAGTGCCCTCCGCTGGGACAGGGCCGACAATCAGCCCCAGCATTTT. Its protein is CASSALRWDRADNQPQHF.

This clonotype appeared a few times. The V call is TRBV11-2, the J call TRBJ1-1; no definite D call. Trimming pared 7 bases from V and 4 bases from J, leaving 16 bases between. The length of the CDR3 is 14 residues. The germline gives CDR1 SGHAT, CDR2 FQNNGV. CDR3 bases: TGTGCCAGCAACACACCACGGGGAGGCACTGAAGCTTTCTTT. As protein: CASNTPRGGTEAFF.

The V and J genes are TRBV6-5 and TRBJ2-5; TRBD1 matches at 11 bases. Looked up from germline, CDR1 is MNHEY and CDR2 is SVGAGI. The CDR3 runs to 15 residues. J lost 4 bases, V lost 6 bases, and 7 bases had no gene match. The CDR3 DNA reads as TGTGCCAGCAGAAAGGGACAGGGGGTAGGAGAGACCCAGTACTTC. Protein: CASRKGQGVGETQYF.